What follows are 9 T cell receptor beta chains derived from one specimen sequenced in a study of T cells after yellow fever vaccination. Via MiXCR, TCRdb re-called the 5' RACE reads, giving one row per CDR3 protein. The table records fewer than 350,000 distinct CDR3 sequences, around 3.9% of them present only once. Sequenced here: PBMCs, sampled on the day of the yellow fever booster vaccination. The receptors shown here come from a man aged 18 to 30 who received the YFV17D yellow fever vaccine.

The chain combines TRBV5-1 with TRBJ2-1; 13 nucleotides line up with TRBD2. Per the germline V gene, CDR1 is SGHRS and CDR2 is YFSETQ. CDR3 length equals 16 residues. V lost 4 bases, J lost 7 bases, and 8 bases stayed unmatched. The CDR3 DNA reads TGCGCCAGCAGCCGCACCGGGACTAGCGGGGTAAATGAGCAGTTCTTC. This encodes CASSRTGTSGVNEQFF.

This clonotype was observed many times. V and J are TRBV23-1 and TRBJ2-7; 9 bases are shared with TRBD1. TRBV23-1 is sorted into the ORF group, with uncertain function. V lost 4 bases to trimming and J lost 2 bases; unmatched junction nucleotides: 6. The CDR3 is 15 amino acids. The DNA of the CDR3 is TGCGCCAGCAGTCTCCGGGACAGGGACGCCTACGAGCAGTACTTC. Protein product: CASSLRDRDAYEQYF.

This clonotype was recorded at least ten times. The chain couples TRBV14 to TRBJ2-3; a weak D match, TRBD2 (6 bases). Germline CDR1 and CDR2: SGHDN and FVKESK. The CDR3 has 17 residues. The V gene lost 0 bases and the J gene lost 1 base, with 14 bases spanning the gap. The CDR3 here is CASSQEWTNGGTDTQYF. The CDR3, as DNA: TGTGCCAGCAGCCAAGAATGGACTAACGGAGGCACAGATACGCAGTATTTT.

This clonotype came up a few times. The chain couples TRBV12-3 or TRBV12-4 to TRBJ2-6; the D call may be TRBD1 or TRBD2 (5 bases each). Trimming stripped 4 bases from V and 0 bases from J, with 13 bases between. This CDR3 region has 17 residues. CDR3 protein: CASSSGTATSGANVLTF. In DNA form, the CDR3 reads TGTGCCAGCAGTTCCGGGACGGCGACCTCTGGGGCCAACGTCCTGACTTTC.

This clonotype was detected ten times or more. The chain is built from TRBV3-1 and TRBJ2-1, with 15 positions matching TRBD2. This CDR3 has 18 residues. Germline values: CDR1 LGHDT, CDR2 YNNKEL (reference sequence). The V segment lost 2 bases and the J segment 3 bases; nucleotides outside the gene matches: 5. This CDR3 reads CASSQIGTSGGLYNEQFF. CDR3 DNA: TGTGCCAGCAGCCAAATCGGGACTAGCGGGGGGCTCTACAATGAGCAGTTCTTC.

The chain has TRBV2 and TRBJ2-7; D is perhaps TRBD2 (6 bases). The V end lost 4 bases, the J end lost 6 bases, and 10 bases lay between the germline ends. The CDR3 totals 12 residues. Per the germline V gene, CDR1 is SNHLY and CDR2 is FYNNEI. CDR3 coding DNA: TGTGCCAGCAGTGGGGACTCCCTCGAGCAGTACTTC. As protein: CASSGDSLEQYF. The variable domain in full, completed from reference TRBV2 and TRBJ2-7, reads EPEVTQTPSHQVTQMGQEVILRCVPISNHLYFYWYRQILGQKVEFLVSFYNNEISEKSEIFDDQFSVERPDGSNFTLKIRSTKLEDSAMYFCASSGDSLEQYFGPGTRLTVT.

The V gene is TRBV5-4, the J gene TRBJ1-2; D is uncertain. The CDR3 spans 15 residues. Trimming pared 4 bases from V and 0 bases from J, leaving 13 bases between. The germline gives CDR1 SGHNT, CDR2 YYREEE (reference sequence). CDR3 amino acids: CASSPLLTANYGYTF. As DNA, the CDR3 is TGTGCCAGCAGCCCGTTGCTCACAGCTAACTATGGCTACACCTTC.

This clonotype was detected many times. The chain employs TRBV4-1 and TRBJ2-3, with 8 positions matching TRBD2. The CDR3 length is 15 residues. Germline loops: CDR1 MGHRA, CDR2 YSYEKL. V was pared by 6 bases and J by 1 base, with 6 bases of the junction left unmatched. CDR3 DNA sequence: TGCGCCAGCAGTTACATAGCGGGGCGCACAGATACGCAGTATTTT. This translates into CASSYIAGRTDTQYF.

This clonotype was seen a few times. This chain joins TRBV5-1 and TRBJ1-1; TRBD1 aligns across 7 bases. This CDR3 is 15 amino acids long. Per the germline V gene, CDR1 is SGHRS and CDR2 is YFSETQ. V gave up 4 bases and J gave up 4 bases; unmatched junction bases: 10. The DNA of the CDR3 is TGCGCCAGCAGCCTAAGACAGGGAGCGAGCACTGAAGCTTTCTTT. Protein product: CASSLRQGASTEAFF.